The clone carrying this TCR beta chain appeared a few times. RNA, at about 0.5 to 1 ug, was reverse transcribed with random hexamers. The CDR3 of TCR beta was amplified by immunoSEQ multiplex PCR across 54 Vbeta and 13 Jbeta. Via MiXCR, TCRdb re-called the immunoSEQ multiplex PCR reads, giving one row per CDR3 protein. The sample has around 180,000 distinct CDR3 sequences, approximately 93% seen once. TCR beta from blood CD8+ and CD4+ T cells was sequenced. The multiple sclerosis controls consisted of treatment-naive patients with relapsing-remitting disease, either stable or active. This sample was included in a study of CD8 T cells in Susac syndrome. The sequencing sample was made of CD4+ T cells from PBMCs. The source of this sequence is a human donor with multiple sclerosis.

The CDR3 DNA follows: TGTGCCAGCAGCCAAGGTCTGGGGACCTCCTACGAGCAGTACTTC. This encodes CASSQGLGTSYEQYF. The V call is TRBV3-1, the J call TRBJ2-7; the D gene could be TRBD1 or TRBD2 (5 bases each). Trimming shortened V by 1 base and J by 0 bases, and 10 bases separated the two germline ends. CDR1 LGHDT and CDR2 YNNKEL come from the germline V gene (reference sequence). This CDR3 has 15 residues.